Each of the 32 T cell receptor beta chains below was sequenced from the same sample in a study of shared clonotypes between healthy human individuals (dated by TCRdb to the early 2020s). Library method: the immunoSEQ multiplex PCR assay. TCRdb re-hosts the immuneACCESS table, in-frame sequences only. Its copies lack some clones; in the studies checked, an unresolved V gene accounts for under half of them, and the cause for the rest is not known. This sample comprises about half a million clones, roughly 80% of them detected only once. More than 9.5% of the sample is held by the ten biggest clonotypes. The specimen was PBMCs. These receptors all stem from a woman in her forties in good health. Some clones in this sample may be carry-over from other donors' samples.

This chain joins TRBV7-8 and TRBJ2-2; D may be TRBD1 (5 bases). Germline assignment: CDR1 SGHVS and CDR2 FQNEAQ. CDR3 length equals 17 residues. The ends were cut back, 5 bases at V and 0 bases at J, with 16 bases in the middle. For the CDR3, the DNA is TGTGCCAGCAGCCTGCTCAGGGTGATCGCGAACACCGGGGAGCTGTTTTTT. It yields the protein CASSLLRVIANTGELFF.

The chain employs TRBV18 and TRBJ2-7; weak D call: TRBD1 (5 bases). The CDR3 length is 16 residues. Germline V gene lookup returns CDR1 KGHSH and CDR2 LQKENI. Trimming removed 1 base from V and 0 bases from J, with 13 bases in between. The CDR3 loop reads CASSPLARALSYEQYF. The CDR3 DNA sequence: TGTGCCAGCTCACCACTGGCCAGGGCACTCTCCTACGAGCAGTACTTC. Together with reference TRBV18 and TRBJ2-7, the CDR3 gives the full variable domain: NAGVMQNPRHLVRRRGQEARLRCSPMKGHSHVYWYRQLPEEGLKFMVYLQKENIIDESGMPKERFSAEFPKEGPSILRIQQVVRGDSAAYFCASSPLARALSYEQYFGPGTRLTVT.

Notes on this clone: It is likely a read error: a sequence one base away is far more abundant. This rearrangement joins TRBV2 to TRBJ1-1; a possible D gene is TRBD1 (5 bases). The CDR3 loop spans 12 amino acids. Looked up from germline, CDR1 is SNHLY and CDR2 is FYNNEI. Trimming left V 5 bases short and J 12 bases short, with 16 bases between. The CDR3 sequence: CASSLQGTESFF. As DNA, the CDR3 is TGTGCCAGCAGTTTGCAGGGCACCGAATCTTTCTTT.

V usage is TRBV5-1 and J usage is TRBJ1-3; D uncertain. CDR1 SGHRS and CDR2 YFSETQ come from the germline V gene. The germline V and J ends were trimmed by 0 bases and 1 base, with 8 bases remaining between them. CDR3 length: 15 residues. This CDR3 reads CASSLGRLSGNTIYF. CDR3 bases: TGCGCCAGCAGCTTGGGCAGGCTTTCTGGAAACACCATATATTTT.

About this clone: Germline is not matched at one junction end, which may reflect a read error. The chain uses TRBV6-6 and TRBJ2-7, with D perhaps matching TRBD2 (6 bases). The V gene's germline CDR1 is MNHNY and CDR2 SVGAGI (reference sequence). CDR3 length equals 14 residues. The CDR3: CASSPLGSSYERYF. DNA of the CDR3: TGTGCCAGCAGCCCCCTCGGGAGCTCCTACGAGCGGTACTTC.

Concerning this clone: A read error may explain this, as a much larger clone is one base away. Other DNA sequences in this specimen translate into the identical CDR3. The chain combines TRBV27 with TRBJ1-4; TRBD1 is a possible D gene (5 bases). V lost 5 bases, J lost 11 bases, and 9 bases lay in between. Germline V gene sequence: CDR1 MNHEY, CDR2 SMNVEV (reference sequence). This CDR3 has 11 residues. CDR3 in DNA: TGTGCCAGCAGTAATACAGGTAAACTGTTTTTT. Its translation: CASSNTGKLFF.

As to this clone: A single base is all that separates this from a far larger clone, so a read error is likely. V is TRBV6-6 and J is TRBJ2-7, with D perhaps TRBD2 (6 bases). The CDR3 runs 13 residues. The V gene's germline CDR1 is MNHNY and CDR2 SVGAGI (reference sequence). Trimming left V 10 bases short and J 3 bases short, with 16 bases between. CDR3 residues: CANSLVGGYEQYF. DNA of the CDR3: TGTGCCAACAGCCTTGTGGGGGGCTACGAGCAGTACTTC.

The rearrangement uses TRBV7-3 and TRBJ2-1; 16 bases match TRBD2. The CDR3 is 15 residues long. Losses at the gene ends were 5 bases for V and 7 bases for J; bases not matched to a gene: 2. The germline V gene has CDR1 SGHTA and CDR2 FQGTGA. The CDR3 nucleotides are TGTGCCAGCAGCGGGACTAGCGGGAGGGGGAATGAGCAGTTCTTC. It translates to CASSGTSGRGNEQFF.

The rearrangement joins TRBV7-2 to TRBJ1-1; TRBD1 might be the D (5 bases). Germline V gene sequence: CDR1 SGHTA, CDR2 FQGNSA. Trimming stripped 3 bases from V and 0 bases from J, with 8 bases between. The CDR3 is 14 residues long. CDR3 in DNA: TGTGCCAGCAGCTTCGCGGGGCTGAACACTGAAGCTTTCTTT. Its translation: CASSFAGLNTEAFF.

This clone came up a few times. The chain uses TRBV4-1 and TRBJ2-7; 7 positions match TRBD2. CDR1 is MGHRA and CDR2 is YSYEKL in the germline V gene. The V segment lost 5 bases and the J segment 4 bases; nucleotides outside the gene matches: 8. The CDR3 length is 14 residues. The CDR3 sequence is CASSYVGGRYEQYF. CDR3 coding DNA: TGCGCCAGCAGCTACGTGGGGGGGAGGTACGAGCAGTACTTC.

V usage is TRBV9 and J usage is TRBJ2-5; TRBD2 matches at 10 bases. The CDR3 has 16 residues. Germline assignment: CDR1 SGDLS and CDR2 YYNGEE. J lost 4 bases, V lost 0 bases, and 6 bases had no gene match. As DNA, the CDR3 is TGTGCCAGCAGCGTAGGAGCTAGCGGGAGTTTAGAGACCCAGTACTTC. This codes for CASSVGASGSLETQYF. The full variable domain, completed using reference TRBV9 and TRBJ2-5, is DSGVTQTPKHLITATGQRVTLRCSPRSGDLSVYWYQQSLDQGLQFLIQYYNGEERAKGNILERFSAQQFPDLHSELNLSSLELGDSALYFCASSVGASGSLETQYFGPGTRLLVL.

The chain is built from TRBV15 and TRBJ2-5; D is ambiguous. The germline V gene encodes CDR1 LNHNV and CDR2 YYDKDF (reference sequence). The CDR3 has 13 amino acids. V dropped 0 bases and J dropped 5 bases, with 7 bases sitting between them. CDR3 residues: CATSRDVRETQYF. For the CDR3, the DNA is TGTGCCACCAGCAGAGATGTACGGGAGACCCAGTACTTC.

Remarks on this clone: A much more abundant neighbour one base away suggests this may be a read error. The rearrangement uses TRBV5-5 and TRBJ1-4; 7 nucleotides align to TRBD1. From germline, CDR1 is SGHKS and CDR2 YYEKEE (reference sequence). This CDR3 has 15 residues. The CDR3 sequence: CASNLVGQGDEKLFF. The CDR3 DNA sequence: TGTGCCAGCAACTTGGTAGGGCAGGGGGATGAAAAACTGTTTTTT. The variable domain in full, with the rest retrieved from reference TRBV5-5 and TRBJ1-4, is DAGVTQSPTHLIKTRGQQVTLRCSPISGHKSVSWYQQVLGQGPQFIFQYYEKEERGRGNFPDRFSARQFPNYSSELNVNALLLGDSALYLCASNLVGQGDEKLFFGSGTQLSVL.

Remarks on this clone: Just one base apart from a much larger clone, this may be a read error. The CDR3 coding sequence is TGTGCCAGCAGCTTAGGGACAGAGAACACTGAAGCTTTCTTT. It codes for CASSLGTENTEAFF. The chain combines TRBV7-3 with TRBJ1-1; 7 bases map to TRBD1. This CDR3 comprises 14 residues. Germline lookup yields CDR1 SGHTA and CDR2 FQGTGA. J lost 1 base, V lost 2 bases, and 1 base had no gene match.

A word on this clone: One base away lies a much larger clone, so this may be a sequencing read error. The rearrangement joins TRBV6-1 to TRBJ1-1; 8 nucleotides agree with TRBD1. The germline gives CDR1 MNHNS, CDR2 SASEGT. The CDR3 consists of 13 residues. The chain's CDR3 is CTSRPRGRVEAFF. CDR3 DNA sequence: TGTACCAGCAGACCCAGGGGGCGGGTTGAAGCTTTCTTT.

The genes are TRBV6-1 and TRBJ1-3; D remains unclear. Between the trimmed V and J ends, which lost 3 bases and 4 bases, there was a span of 16 bases. The CDR3 is made up of 16 amino acids. Germline V CDR1 and CDR2: MNHNS, SASEGT. In nucleotides, the CDR3 is TGTGCCAGCAGTGAGTCCCGCCAGAGCCTCGGAAACACCATATATTTT. Translating gives CASSESRQSLGNTIYF.

The V call is TRBV30, the J call TRBJ2-1; TRBD2 matches at 15 bases. This CDR3 contains 19 residues. The V gene end was trimmed by 4 bases and the J gene end by 1 base; junction bases not matched to a gene: 11. Germline values: CDR1 GTSNPN, CDR2 SVGIG (reference sequence). In DNA form, the CDR3 reads TGTGCCTGGACGCGGCCAGGACTAGCGGGAGGGCCGTCCTACAATGAGCAGTTCTTC. Protein product: CAWTRPGLAGGPSYNEQFF.

About this clone itself: In the same sample, other DNA sequences code for this CDR3. DNA of the CDR3: TGTGCCAGCAGTTACTTGGGCGGCTACACCTTC. Protein product: CASSYLGGYTF. V is TRBV6-5 and J is TRBJ1-2; no clear D gene. Germline-derived CDR1 and CDR2 are MNHEY and SVGAGI. The CDR3 is 11 amino acids. Trimming pared 1 base from V and 8 bases from J, leaving 5 bases between.

The table lists this clone with a count of one. CDR3 coding DNA: TGCGCCAGCAGTCAATCCCCGGGGGCCGAGCAGTACTTC. Translated: CASSQSPGAEQYF. V and J are TRBV23-1 and TRBJ2-7; tentatively, D is TRBD1 or TRBD2 (6 bases each). TRBV23-1 is labeled an ORF, and its function is uncertain. The CDR3 has 13 amino acids. Trimming left V 0 bases short and J 6 bases short, with 9 bases between.

The table lists this clone with a count of one. The rearrangement uses TRBV29-1 and TRBJ2-1; 9 bases fit TRBD1. CDR1 is SQVTM, CDR2 ANQGSEA, per germline. Trimming took 4 bases from V and 4 from J; bases not matched to a gene: 2. The CDR3 is made up of 13 amino acids. As DNA, the CDR3 is TGCAGCGTTGGGACAGGGGCATACAATGAGCAGTTCTTC. Amino acids: CSVGTGAYNEQFF.

Turning to this clone: The sample has other DNA sequences that encode this CDR3 too. The chain is built from TRBV19 and TRBJ1-5; 7 nucleotides match TRBD1. Trimming at V came to 3 bases and at J to 2 bases, leaving 4 bases not matched to a gene. CDR1 is LNHDA, CDR2 SQIVND, per germline (reference sequence). This CDR3 comprises 15 residues. CDR3 sequence: CASSMGQGGNQPQHF. CDR3 in DNA: TGTGCCAGTAGTATGGGGCAGGGGGGCAATCAGCCCCAGCATTTT.

The chain couples TRBV19 to TRBJ1-5, with D unclear. Germline V lookup: CDR1 LNHDA, CDR2 SQIVND (reference sequence). CDR3 length: 14 residues. With 4 bases removed from V and 7 bases from J, the gap between germline ends came to 14 bases. DNA for the CDR3: TGTGCCAGTAGTACTCAGTTAGTGGTCCAGCCCCAGCATTTT. Its translation: CASSTQLVVQPQHF.

This clone was seen just once. The chain has TRBV7-8 and TRBJ1-4; TRBD1 matches at 10 bases. The V and J ends lost 5 bases and 4 bases, in that order; junction bases with no gene match: 7. The CDR3 loop spans 16 amino acids. Germline CDR1 SGHVS, CDR2 FQNEAQ. The CDR3 coding sequence is TGTGCCAGCAGCACCGGGACAGGGGTGGTTAATGAAAAACTGTTTTTT. Protein: CASSTGTGVVNEKLFF.

This chain uses TRBV5-4 with TRBJ1-1; no definite D call. From germline, CDR1 is SGHNT and CDR2 YYREEE (reference sequence). Trimming cost V 5 bases and J 2 bases, with 16 bases left between them. The CDR3 covers 15 residues. The CDR3 bases are TGTGCCAGCAGTAGAGGAGGCGGAAGTAACACTGAAGCTTTCTTT. It specifies CASSRGGGSNTEAFF.

The chain carries TRBV29-1 and TRBJ1-2; no definite D call. Germline V gene sequence: CDR1 SQVTM, CDR2 ANQGSEA. The CDR3 is made up of 11 amino acids. Between the trimmed V and J ends, which lost 5 bases and 11 bases, there was a span of 15 bases. The CDR3 protein is CSVTLGFRYTF. The CDR3, as DNA: TGCAGCGTTACCCTCGGGTTTAGGTACACCTTC.

This clone was recorded many times. V usage is TRBV7-3 and J usage is TRBJ2-5, with D unclear. The CDR3 has 12 amino acids. V lost 2 bases, J lost 5 bases, and 6 bases lay in between. The germline V gene has CDR1 SGHTA and CDR2 FQGTGA. CDR3 sequence reads: CASSLAIETQYF. CDR3 DNA: TGTGCCAGCAGCTTAGCGATCGAGACCCAGTACTTC.

The J gene is TRBJ1-5, the V gene TRBV28; 8 bases agree with TRBD1. There are 14 residues in the CDR3. Per the germline V gene, CDR1 is MDHEN and CDR2 is SYDVKM. The V segment lost 5 bases and the J segment 4 bases; nucleotides outside the gene matches: 4. CDR3 sequence: CASSPQGVNQPQHF. CDR3 bases: TGTGCCAGCAGTCCACAGGGGGTAAATCAGCCCCAGCATTTT. The whole variable domain, remainder taken from reference TRBV28 and TRBJ1-5, is DVKVTQSSRYLVKRTGEKVFLECVQDMDHENMFWYRQDPGLGLRLIYFSYDVKMKEKGDIPEGYSVSREKKERFSLILESASTNQTSMYLCASSPQGVNQPQHFGDGTRLSIL.

This chain connects TRBV9 to TRBJ1-4; perhaps TRBD1 as D (5 bases). The CDR3 sequence is 15 residues long. Trimming cost V 2 bases and J 7 bases, with 15 bases left between them. The germline V gene encodes CDR1 SGDLS and CDR2 YYNGEE. CDR3 sequence (DNA): TGTGCCAGCAGCGTGGGATTGGGGGAGGCTGAAAAACTGTTTTTT. It yields the protein CASSVGLGEAEKLFF.

This clone was counted only a few times. This may stem from a read error, because a much larger clone lies one nucleotide away. The chain links TRBV6-1 to TRBJ2-1; 7 bases agree with TRBD2. Trimming at V came to 1 base and at J to 4 bases, leaving 4 bases not matched to a gene. Germline V CDR1 and CDR2: MNHNS, SASEGT. This CDR3 spans 15 amino acids. The CDR3 sequence is CASSEVGEGYNEQFF. DNA for the CDR3: TGTGCCAGCAGTGAAGTAGGGGAGGGATACAATGAGCAGTTCTTC.

CDR3: CASSLATTGEVDEQFF. The CDR3 DNA follows: TGTGCCAGCAGCTTAGCGACGACAGGGGAGGTCGATGAGCAGTTCTTC. The V gene is TRBV5-4, the J gene TRBJ2-1, with 8 bases identical to TRBD1. After removal of 2 bases from V and 8 bases from J, the junction contained 12 bases not matched to a gene. The germline CDR1 and CDR2 sequences are SGHNT and YYREEE (reference sequence). The CDR3 length is 16 residues.

About this clone itself: It is likely a read error: a sequence one base away is far more abundant. Different DNA sequences within this sample yield the same CDR3. The chain has TRBV5-6 and TRBJ1-2; D remains unclear. CDR3 size: 12 residues. From germline, CDR1 is SGHDT and CDR2 YYEEEE. V lost 0 bases to trimming and J lost 8 bases, with 8 bases between them. The CDR3 DNA reads as TGTGCCAGCAGCTTGGGTGGTCAGGGCTACACCTTC. It translates to CASSLGGQGYTF.

This sequence joins TRBV5-4 and TRBJ2-5, with a possible D match to TRBD2 (6 bases). The CDR3 spans 14 residues. V dropped 4 bases and J dropped 5 bases, with 15 bases sitting between them. Germline values: CDR1 SGHNT, CDR2 YYREEE (reference sequence). The CDR3 nucleotides read TGTGCCAGCAGCCTGGAAGGTCGGGGGGAGACCCAGTACTTC. The encoded protein is CASSLEGRGETQYF. Complete variable domain (other parts from reference TRBV5-4 and TRBJ2-5): ETGVTQSPTHLIKTRGQQVTLRCSSQSGHNTVSWYQQALGQGPQFIFQYYREEENGRGNFPPRFSGLQFPNYSSELNVNALELDDSALYLCASSLEGRGETQYFGPGTRLLVL.